The clone carrying this T cell receptor (beta chain) was seen at least ten times. The data originate from a study of Graves' ophthalmopathy and Graves' hyperthyroidism. Amplification from RNA transcripts yielded the TCR beta CDR3 regions. The library came from an HTBI-primed first-round RT-PCR and a second-round multiplex PCR. TCRdb reprocessed the multiplex PCR reads with MiXCR, giving one entry per CDR3 protein. The table has some 410,000 distinct CDR3 sequences, around a fifth seen once. Germline values: CDR1 MDHEN, CDR2 SYDVKM. V lost 1 base and J 4 bases, leaving 20 bases between the germline ends. The CDR3 has 18 residues.

The sequence was collected from a young woman with stable Graves' hyperthyroidism. This chain links TRBV28 with TRBJ1-5; tentative D call: TRBD1 (6 bases). What was sequenced was peripheral blood. CDR3 sequence reads: CASSLFSGGQGGNQPQHF. The CDR3 bases are TGTGCCAGCAGTTTATTCTCGGGGGGGCAGGGCGGGAATCAGCCCCAGCATTTT.